One and the same sample provided the 19 T cell receptor beta chains below, sequenced in a study of shared clonotypes between healthy human individuals (dated by TCRdb to 2020 to 2021). Libraries were made using the immunoSEQ multiplex PCR assay. The immuneACCESS repertoire file appears here via TCRdb, limited to in-frame rearrangements. These files lack a portion of the clones; in checked studies, under half of the deficit traces to unresolved V genes, and the cause of the others is not known. A total of about 1,900,000 clones appear in this sample, 85% to 95% of them only once. The ten largest clones represent approximately 1.2% of the sample. CD8 naive samples consisted of CD45RO-negative cells that were positively selected for CCR7, yielding a CD45RA+CCR7+ population without TemRA cells. Sequencing was carried out using naive CD8+ T cells sorted from blood. The cell subset or site label, as the study defines it: CD45RA+CCR7+. The receptors stem from a man between 18 and 35 years old in good health.

This chain connects TRBV6-9 to TRBJ2-7; no firm D call. The germline gives CDR1 MNHGY, CDR2 SVAAGI. The length of the CDR3 is 12 residues. V dropped 0 bases and J dropped 3 bases, with 3 bases sitting between them. The CDR3 loop is CASSYSVYEQYF. The CDR3 DNA is TGTGCCAGCAGTTATTCAGTCTACGAGCAGTACTTC.

The chain combines TRBV9 with TRBJ2-7; the match to TRBD2 covers 8 bases. J gave up 5 bases and V 0 bases, and 10 bases lay outside the gene matches. The CDR3 consists of 16 residues. Germline CDR1 and CDR2: SGDLS and YYNGEE. In DNA, the CDR3 is TGTGCCAGCAGCGTAGGGGGGACGGGAGGGCTCCACGAGCAGTACTTC. Amino acids: CASSVGGTGGLHEQYF.

The V gene is TRBV7-2, the J gene TRBJ2-7; D remains ambiguous. The V and J ends lost 2 bases and 4 bases respectively, with 9 bases between them. The CDR3 covers 13 residues. The germline V gene has CDR1 SGHTA and CDR2 FQGNSA. The CDR3: CASSLTVGYEQYF. In DNA, the CDR3 is TGTGCCAGCAGCTTAACAGTCGGTTACGAGCAGTACTTC. Looking up the rest from reference TRBV7-2 and TRBJ2-7 gives the full variable domain: GAGVSQSPSNKVTEKGKDVELRCDPISGHTALYWYRQSLGQGLEFLIYFQGNSAPDKSGLPSDRFSAERTGGSVSTLTIQRTQQEDSAVYLCASSLTVGYEQYFGPGTRLTVT.

DNA for the CDR3: TGTGCCAGCAGGGGAAACAGGGAGAGCTCCTACGAGCAGTACTTC. Protein product: CASRGNRESSYEQYF. This rearrangement joins TRBV28 to TRBJ2-7; maybe TRBD1 (6 bases). The V end lost 6 bases, the J end lost 0 bases, and 15 bases lay between the germline ends. Germline V lookup: CDR1 MDHEN, CDR2 SYDVKM. This CDR3 spans 15 amino acids.

The chain couples TRBV20-1 to TRBJ2-3; no definite D call. CDR3 length: 10 amino acids. The V and J ends lost 6 bases and 4 bases respectively, with 5 bases between them. Germline V gene lookup returns CDR1 DFQATT and CDR2 SNEGSKA (reference sequence). The CDR3 is CSAQSDTQYF. The DNA for the CDR3 is TGCAGTGCCCAGTCAGATACGCAGTATTTT.

This chain uses TRBV21-1 with TRBJ2-1; the table gives TRBD1 as D, unverified against the DNA. TRBV21-1 is a pseudogene segment. This CDR3 has 15 residues. The CDR3 loop reads CARRAGGGGYNEQFF. The CDR3 nucleotides are TGTGCCAGACGAGCAGGGGGCGGGGGTTACAATGAGCAGTTCTTC.

This clone was seen a single time. The chain couples TRBV30 to TRBJ2-1, with D maybe TRBD1 (6 bases). This CDR3 is built from 13 residues. V lost 8 bases, J lost 3 bases, and 14 bases lay in between. Germline V gene data show CDR1 as GTSNPN and CDR2 as SVGIG (reference sequence). The CDR3 bases are TGTGCCGGACACAGGGTGAACTACAATGAGCAGTTCTTC. Protein product: CAGHRVNYNEQFF.

The rearrangement uses TRBV7-2 and TRBJ2-2; weak D call: TRBD2 (5 bases). The CDR3 loop spans 16 amino acids. Trimming pared 5 bases from V and 2 bases from J, leaving 15 bases between. CDR1 and CDR2 (germline): SGHTA, FQGNSA. DNA of the CDR3: TGTGCCAGCAGCCCTCGGACTGCCCTTAACACCGGGGAGCTGTTTTTT. This translates into CASSPRTALNTGELFF.

V gene TRBV6-1 combines with J gene TRBJ2-7; TRBD2 might be the D (5 bases). Germline V CDR1 and CDR2: MNHNS, SASEGT. The CDR3 spans 16 residues. V was pared by 0 bases and J by 3 bases, with 15 bases between. CDR3 DNA: TGTGCCAGCAGTGAAGCGTGGGGTTTCGGGATCTACGAGCAGTACTTC. Protein: CASSEAWGFGIYEQYF.

This clone has only one observation. The sample holds other DNA sequences that translate to the same CDR3. The gene calls are TRBV13 and TRBJ2-3; D might be TRBD2 (6 bases). CDR1 is PRHDT, CDR2 FYEKMQ, per germline (reference sequence). V was clipped by 1 base and J by 3 bases, with 8 bases between them. The CDR3 extends over 14 amino acids. The DNA for the CDR3 is TGTGCCAGCAGCTTAGCGGGAGCTACAGATACGCAGTATTTT. This codes for CASSLAGATDTQYF.

The genes are TRBV6-6 and TRBJ2-3, with no clear D. CDR3 size: 14 residues. V was cut by 2 bases and J by 3 bases, with 9 bases left in between. Germline assignment: CDR1 MNHNY and CDR2 SVGAGI (reference sequence). Here the CDR3 reads CASSYGMQTDTQYF. CDR3 in DNA: TGTGCCAGCAGTTACGGGATGCAGACAGATACGCAGTATTTT.

This sequence joins TRBV4-3 and TRBJ2-1; 7 bases align to TRBD1. CDR3 length: 16 residues. The J segment lost 3 bases and the V segment lost 4 bases, leaving 9 bases of the junction unmatched. Germline-derived CDR1 and CDR2 are LGHNA and YSLEER. The CDR3 DNA reads as TGCGCCAGCAGCCCGGATTGGACAGGAGACTACAATGAGCAGTTCTTC. Its protein is CASSPDWTGDYNEQFF.

The chain joins TRBV5-1 to TRBJ2-7, with D tentatively TRBD1 or TRBD2 (5 bases each). The CDR3 loop spans 13 amino acids. Germline V gene data show CDR1 as SGHRS and CDR2 as YFSETQ. Trimming shortened V by 4 bases and J by 4 bases, and 12 bases separated the two germline ends. CDR3 nucleotides: TGCGCCAGCAGCCACGGGACGACTTACGAGCAGTACTTC. This codes for CASSHGTTYEQYF.

This clone appeared once. This sequence joins TRBV7-8 and TRBJ2-7; the D gene could be TRBD1 or TRBD2 (7 bases each). V lost 5 bases, J lost 6 bases, and 17 bases lay in between. CDR3 length: 14 amino acids. In germline, CDR1 is SGHVS, CDR2 FQNEAQ. The DNA of the CDR3 is TGTGCCAGCAGCCCAGGGGGGGGGCCAATCGAGCAGTACTTC. It yields the protein CASSPGGGPIEQYF.

This clone was seen once. The V gene is TRBV13, the J gene TRBJ2-1, with 8 bases lining up with TRBD2. The germline gives CDR1 PRHDT, CDR2 FYEKMQ (reference sequence). The J segment lost 8 bases and the V segment lost 4 bases, leaving 4 bases of the junction unmatched. The CDR3 spans 13 residues. CDR3: CASSSSGRDEQFF. As DNA, the CDR3 is TGTGCCAGCAGCTCGAGCGGGAGAGATGAGCAGTTCTTC.

Concerning this clone: A junction end diverges from the germline sequence, so it may reflect a read error. This chain connects TRBV7-7 to TRBJ2-3; 7 nucleotides align to TRBD1. This CDR3 comprises 14 residues. The germline gives CDR1 SSHAT, CDR2 FNYEAQ (reference sequence). The CDR3 sequence: CASSTGTAADTQYF. The CDR3 DNA follows: TGTGCTAGCAGCACCGGGACAGCGGCAGATACGCAGTATTTT.

The rearrangement joins TRBV25-1 to TRBJ1-2, with 9 bases identical to TRBD1. V lost 7 bases and J lost 2; bases outside the gene matches: 5. The CDR3 length is 14 residues. The germline CDR1 and CDR2 sequences are MGHDK and SYGVNS. CDR3 residues: CASTPGTGNYGYTF. CDR3 in DNA: TGTGCCAGCACCCCCGGGACAGGGAACTATGGCTACACCTTC.

V usage is TRBV19 and J usage is TRBJ2-2, with no clear D. The germline V gene encodes CDR1 LNHDA and CDR2 SQIVND (reference sequence). With 7 bases removed from V and 0 bases from J, the gap between germline ends came to 6 bases. This CDR3 is 13 amino acids long. The DNA of the CDR3 is TGTGCCAGTAATAGCCCGAACACCGGGGAGCTGTTTTTT. Translated: CASNSPNTGELFF.

V usage is TRBV28 and J usage is TRBJ1-1; TRBD1 matches at 7 bases. Germline trimming cut 4 bases from V and 0 bases from J; bases unmatched to any gene: 5. CDR1 is MDHEN, CDR2 SYDVKM, per germline. This CDR3 is 15 amino acids long. Here the CDR3 reads CASSSEDRMNTEAFF. The CDR3 DNA reads as TGTGCCAGCAGTTCCGAGGACAGGATGAACACTGAAGCTTTCTTT.